Given below is one T cell receptor (beta chain) in context. Its antigen is not yet known. No quality values exist for individual bases; no much larger clone is one base distant. The sample comes from a study of blood T cell repertoires in COVID-19 (dated by TCRdb to 2020 to 2021). Study-level background: Samples from collaborators originated in the United States, Italy and Spain and spanned both the acute and convalescent phases of COVID-19. A de-identified subject ID, COVID-19 status, age in years and sex were almost always included in the sample metadata. The samples were drawn from two sources: the first 160 participants of the ongoing ImmuneRACE study, and 950 to 1,500 subjects contributed by 6 global collaborators. Deeply sampled blood TCRbeta repertoires from subjects exposed to, actively infected with, or recovered from COVID-19 were included in the dataset. The prospective study material was composed of cDNA or gDNA derived from T cells, B-cell-depleted T cells, or PBMCs. Where available, HLA class I and class II types were taken from metadata supplied by the sample provider and were not determined by assay-based typing. The repertoires were released in a freely available public database meant as a resource for research on the immune response to SARS-CoV-2. Broad study findings and their caveats: The quantity of clinical and demographic metadata differed by source and by participant and was supplied without curation.

Collaborating institutions collected whole blood in K2EDTA tubes following their own protocols. For TCRbeta analysis, collaborators shipped samples in one of three forms: frozen whole blood, isolated PBMCs, or DNA extracted from either of those sample types. The germline V gene encodes CDR1 SGHTA and CDR2 FQGTGA. From the cysteine up to the phenylalanine, the CDR3 has a length of 15 residues. Of all the DNA, just the CDR3 is kept, 45 bases in frame from base 1. The V and J ends are trimmed by 5 bases and 0 bases, leaving 11 bases between them. TCRbeta CDR3 regions were amplified from genomic DNA using the immunoSEQ Assay, a bias-controlled multiplex PCR. Regarding the original processing steps: Nucleated cell counts per sample were estimated from amplification of reference gene primers within the assay. To quantify the absolute abundance of each unique TCRbeta CDR3 rearrangement, sequence reads were collapsed and filtered. For each sample, productive Simpson clonality was calculated by taking the square root of Simpson's diversity index across productive rearrangements. In TCRdb, the immuneACCESS table is reduced to in-frame sequences with V and J assigned. These tables do not hold every clone; where another copy was compared, an unresolved V gene accounts for under half, and the others remain unexplained. V, J and clone size are taken as reported in that table, and D and trimming were inferred from the DNA itself. Across this sample there are roughly 200,000 clones, with roughly 78% seen only once. The biggest ten clones account for 2.5% to 3.5% of the sample.

The source material was peripheral blood. The origin of this receptor is an elderly woman with active or convalescent COVID-19. The chain links TRBV7-3 with TRBJ2-1, and the D gene may be TRBD2, 6 bases matching. CDR3 sequence: CASSPLTSSYNEQFF. Here is the DNA: TGTGCCAGCAGCCCTTTGACTAGCTCCTACAATGAGCAGTTCTTC. The full variable domain, completed from the reference TRBV7-3 and TRBJ2-1 proteins outside the CDR3, reads GAGVSQTPSNKVTEKGKYVELRCDPISGHTALYWYRQSLGQGPEFLIYFQGTGAADDSGLPNDRFFAVRPEGSVSTLKIQRTERGDSAVYLCASSPLTSSYNEQFFGPGTRLTVL.